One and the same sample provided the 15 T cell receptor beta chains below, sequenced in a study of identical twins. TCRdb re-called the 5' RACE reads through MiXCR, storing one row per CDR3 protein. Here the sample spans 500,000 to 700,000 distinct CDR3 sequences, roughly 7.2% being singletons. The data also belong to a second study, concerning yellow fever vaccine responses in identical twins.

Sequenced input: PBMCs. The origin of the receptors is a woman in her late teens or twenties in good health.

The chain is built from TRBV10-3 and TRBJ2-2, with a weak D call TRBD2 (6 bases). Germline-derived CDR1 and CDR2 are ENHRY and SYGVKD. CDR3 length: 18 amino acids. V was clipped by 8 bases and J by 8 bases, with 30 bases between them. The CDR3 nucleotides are TGTGCCATCTGCCCTCATGCGGGACCAGGCGTCGAACAAGGGGAGCTGTTTTTT. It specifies CAICPHAGPGVEQGELFF.

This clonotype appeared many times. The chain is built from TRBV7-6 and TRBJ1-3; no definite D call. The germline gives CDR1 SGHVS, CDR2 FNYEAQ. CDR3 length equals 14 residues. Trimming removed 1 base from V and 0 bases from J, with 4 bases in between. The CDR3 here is CASSLGPSGNTIYF. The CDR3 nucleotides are TGTGCCAGCAGCTTAGGTCCCTCTGGAAACACCATATATTTT.

The DNA for the CDR3 is TGTGCCAGCAGCCGACCGGGACAGCCTCACACCGGGGAGCTGTTTTTT. This codes for CASSRPGQPHTGELFF. The genes are TRBV7-9 and TRBJ2-2, with TRBD1 identical over 7 bases. CDR3 length: 16 residues. J lost 3 bases, V lost 5 bases, and 9 bases had no gene match. Germline V lookup: CDR1 SEHNR, CDR2 FQNEAQ (reference sequence).

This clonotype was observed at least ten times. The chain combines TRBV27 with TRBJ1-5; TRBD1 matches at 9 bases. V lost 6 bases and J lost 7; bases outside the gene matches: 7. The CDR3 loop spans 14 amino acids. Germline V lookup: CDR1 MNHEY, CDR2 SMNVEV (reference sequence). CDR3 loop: CASSTGGIGQPQHF. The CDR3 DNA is TGTGCCAGCAGCACAGGGGGCATCGGGCAGCCCCAGCATTTT.

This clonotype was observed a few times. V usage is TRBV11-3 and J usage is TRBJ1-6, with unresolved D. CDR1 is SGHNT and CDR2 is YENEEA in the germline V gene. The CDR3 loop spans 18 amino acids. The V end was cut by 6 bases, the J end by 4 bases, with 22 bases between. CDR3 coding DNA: TGTGCCAGCAGTCCAAGACCGGCAGCCTGGTTATATAATTCACCCCTCCACTTT. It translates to CASSPRPAAWLYNSPLHF.

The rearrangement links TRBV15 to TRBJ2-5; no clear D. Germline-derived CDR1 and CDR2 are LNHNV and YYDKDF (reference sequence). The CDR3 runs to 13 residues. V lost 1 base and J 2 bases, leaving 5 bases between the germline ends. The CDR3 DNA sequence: TGTGCCACCAGCAGAGGACAACAAGAGACCCAGTACTTC. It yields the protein CATSRGQQETQYF.

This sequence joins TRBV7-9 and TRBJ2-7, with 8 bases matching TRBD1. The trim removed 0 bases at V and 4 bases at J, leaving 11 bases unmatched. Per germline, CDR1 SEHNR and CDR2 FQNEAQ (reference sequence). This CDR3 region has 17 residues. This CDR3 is CASSLAAWTGIPYEQYF. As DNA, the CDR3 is TGTGCCAGCAGCTTAGCCGCGTGGACAGGGATACCTTACGAGCAGTACTTC. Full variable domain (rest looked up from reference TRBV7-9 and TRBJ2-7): DTGVSQNPRHKITKRGQNVTFRCDPISEHNRLYWYRQTLGQGPEFLTYFQNEAQLEKSRLLSDRFSAERPKGSFSTLEIQRTEQGDSAMYLCASSLAAWTGIPYEQYFGPGTRLTVT.

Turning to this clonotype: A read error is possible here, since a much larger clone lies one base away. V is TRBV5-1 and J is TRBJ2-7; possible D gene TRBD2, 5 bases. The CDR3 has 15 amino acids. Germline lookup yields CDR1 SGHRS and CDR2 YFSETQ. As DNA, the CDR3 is TGCGCCAGCAGCTTGGCGAGGGAGAGCTCCCACGAGCAGTACGTC. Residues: CASSLARESSHEQYV.

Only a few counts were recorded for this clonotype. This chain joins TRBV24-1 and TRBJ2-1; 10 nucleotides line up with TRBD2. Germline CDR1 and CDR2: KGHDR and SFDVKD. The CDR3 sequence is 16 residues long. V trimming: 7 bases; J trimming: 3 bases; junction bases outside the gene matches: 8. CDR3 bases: TGTGCCACCAGCCCCCGGAGCGGGGGGGTCTACAATGAGCAGTTCTTC. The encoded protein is CATSPRSGGVYNEQFF.

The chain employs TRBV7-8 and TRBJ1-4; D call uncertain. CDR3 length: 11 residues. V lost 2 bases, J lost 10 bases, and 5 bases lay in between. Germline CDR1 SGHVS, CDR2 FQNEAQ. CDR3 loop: CASSLMGKLFF. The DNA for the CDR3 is TGTGCCAGCAGCTTAATGGGAAAACTGTTTTTT.

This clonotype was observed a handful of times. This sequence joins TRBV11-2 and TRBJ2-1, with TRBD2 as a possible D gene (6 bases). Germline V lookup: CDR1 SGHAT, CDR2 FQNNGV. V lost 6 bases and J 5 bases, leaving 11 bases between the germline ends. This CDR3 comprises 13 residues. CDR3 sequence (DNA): TGTGCCAGCAGGCGGGGCAGACACAATGAGCAGTTCTTC. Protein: CASRRGRHNEQFF.

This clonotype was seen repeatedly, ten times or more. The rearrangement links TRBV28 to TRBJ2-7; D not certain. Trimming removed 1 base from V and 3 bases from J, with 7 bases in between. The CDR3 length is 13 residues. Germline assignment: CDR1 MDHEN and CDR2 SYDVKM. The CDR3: CASSLSVGYEQYF. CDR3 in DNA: TGTGCCAGCAGTTTATCGGTCGGCTACGAGCAGTACTTC.

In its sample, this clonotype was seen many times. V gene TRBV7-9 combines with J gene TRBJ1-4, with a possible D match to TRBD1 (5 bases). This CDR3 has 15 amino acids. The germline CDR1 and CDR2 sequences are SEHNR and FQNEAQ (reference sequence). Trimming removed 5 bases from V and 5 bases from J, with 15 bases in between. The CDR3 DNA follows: TGTGCCAGCAGCCAAATAACAGGTGCGAATGAAAAACTGTTTTTT. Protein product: CASSQITGANEKLFF.

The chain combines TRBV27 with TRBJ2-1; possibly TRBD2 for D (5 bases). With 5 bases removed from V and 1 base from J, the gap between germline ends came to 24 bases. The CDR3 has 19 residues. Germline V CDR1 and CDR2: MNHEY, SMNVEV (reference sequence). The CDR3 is CASSPNLGLYRGSYNEQFF. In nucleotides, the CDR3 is TGTGCCAGCAGTCCCAATCTTGGGCTTTACCGGGGTTCCTACAATGAGCAGTTCTTC.

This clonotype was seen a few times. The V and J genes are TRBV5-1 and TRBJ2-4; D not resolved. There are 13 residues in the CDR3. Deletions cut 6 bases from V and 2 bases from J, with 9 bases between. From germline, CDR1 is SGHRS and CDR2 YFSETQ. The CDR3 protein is CASTPATKNIQYF. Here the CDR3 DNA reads TGCGCCAGCACCCCGGCGACCAAAAACATTCAGTACTTC.